One T cell receptor (beta chain) is described in this entry. What antigen it recognizes has not been identified. Nothing much larger sits one base from this clone, and base qualities are not available. From the germline V gene, CDR1 is ENHRY and CDR2 is SYGVKD. From V the trimming removes 4 bases and from J it removes 3 bases, while the gene matches leave 5 bases of the junction unaccounted for. The CDR3 has 15 amino acids, counting the end cysteine and phenylalanine. The sequence is cut down to CDR3 DNA, 45 bases in frame from base 1. Each sample was amplified in two independent genomic DNA replicates, using roughly 0.51 ug for blood and 1.5 ug for tumor or normal breast. Following the manufacturer's instructions, the ImmunoSeq Intro kit was used to carry out TCRB sequencing on genomic DNA. For absolute quantification, the approximately 30-cycle multiplex PCR included proprietary primers along with spike-in control sequences. Single-end 150-bp reads were used to sequence an 87-bp fragment spanning the CDR3 plus the flanking V and J genes. Each lane of an Illumina MiSeq running version 3.0 chemistry carried seven multiplexed samples, with two replicates apiece. Processing in the source paper ran as follows. Raw data were processed with the vendor's proprietary pipeline, and both replicates were merged into a single result per sample. To define clonotypes, the study grouped productive rearrangements that shared the V-gene family, CDR3 amino acid sequence and J-gene segment. To compute clonality, the normalized Shannon entropy (Pielou evenness) of TCRB abundances was subtracted from 1. T cell density was estimated as total templates divided by the number of input cells, with the number of input cells inferred from the DNA input amount. Recon, run with its default parameters, was used to estimate overall repertoire diversity and clonality. Tumor-enriched clonotypes were defined as having over 0.1% abundance in tumor and at least 32-fold higher abundance than in normal breast. What TCRdb holds here is the immuneACCESS table cut down to in-frame rearrangements. Part of the clones is not present; checked against another copy, under half of the missing clones reflect an unresolved V gene, and the others are unexplained. V, J and clone size were drawn from that table, and D and trimming were deduced from the DNA. This sample is represented by 20,000 to 25,000 clones; about 70% of them were singletons. Jointly, the top ten make up 9.5% to 10% of the sample.

The data are from a study of early stage breast cancer tumors (dated by TCRdb to the late 2010s). Study-wide context: Of the roughly 15 invasive breast tumors, about 13 were found to be estrogen receptor-positive, progesterone receptor-positive and HER2-negative. Of the approximately 12 ER+/PR+/HER2- tumors, eight were classified as invasive ductal carcinomas and four as invasive lobular carcinomas. On average, each sample had approximately 9.2-fold read coverage. A total of 2 million to 3 million templates, representing some 1,000,000 unique clonotypes, were detected across all samples.

Broader findings and caveats from the paper: Enriched TCRB sequences shared across patients were mostly commonly generated sequences, unlikely to play an important role in the tumor microenvironment. Compared with adjacent normal breast tissue, tumors had higher clonality and roughly 2.4-fold greater T cell density. Repertoires from blood and normal breast were more alike than repertoires from blood and tumor, and in about 90% of the 16 patients, comparing each tissue with blood separated tumor from normal. Because the cohort was small, a breakdown by tumor subtype could not be done. Chain pairing and functional markers such as CD4, CD8 and FOXP3 were not captured by bulk genomic DNA sequencing of unsorted cells.

About 19-50 mg of tumor tissue was diced and typically yielded more than 2.5 ug of DNA. The study profiled bulk TCR beta-chain repertoires in matched peripheral blood, tumor and adjacent normal breast tissue taken from around 15 patients with early-stage breast cancer. Following resection, visually identified tumor tissue was excised and transferred into prechilled RNAlater. Tumor tissue (roughly 17-50 mg) was diced and homogenized in RLTplus buffer with beta-mercaptoethanol and antifoaming agent using a TissueLyser II. The Qiagen AllPrep DNA/RNA Mini kit was used to extract genomic DNA. Material for sequencing was breast tumor tissue. The sequence links TRBV10-3 to TRBJ2-2, and 7 junction bases match TRBD2. This TCR was recovered from a person in their sixties or seventies with breast cancer. The encoded CDR3 is CAISGAGEDTGELFF. The DNA reads TGTGCCATCAGTGGGGCGGGAGAGGACACCGGGGAGCTGTTTTTT.